The rows below give T cell receptor beta chains drawn from one sample of a study of T cells in localized non-small cell lung cancer. Method: immunoSEQ multiplex PCR; TCRdb's copy keeps in-frame clones and lacks some. The top ten clones hold approximately 23% of a sample with around 3,000 clones, approximately 20% of them seen once. The sequencing used lung tumor tissue, collected before any cancer treatment. These receptors all stem from a woman aged 35-75 years with stage I lung adenocarcinoma. CDR3s include the opening cysteine and the closing phenylalanine or tryptophan. The D gene is left open where the match is weak. The size entry is marked missing in some rows and otherwise reads once, few, many or a size class.

v_call	j_call	d_call	clone_size	cdr3_nt	cdr3_aa
TRBV30	TRBJ1-5	-	-	TGTGCCTGGAGTGTACAAGGGTCACGGAATCAGCCCCAGCATTTT	CAWSVQGSRNQPQHF
TRBV23-1	TRBJ1-6	-	few	TGCGCCAGCAGCCAAGATCCCACTAGCTCCTATAATTCACCCCTCCACTTT	CASSQDPTSSYNSPLHF
TRBV9	TRBJ2-1	TRBD1	few	TGTGCCAGCAGCGTAGGGGACAGTTACAATGAGCAGTTCTTC	CASSVGDSYNEQFF
TRBV18	TRBJ2-5	-	-	TGTGCCAGCTCACCACGCGGAAGCCAAGAGACCCAGTACTTC	CASSPRGSQETQYF
TRBV6-8	TRBJ2-5	TRBD2	few	TGTGCCAGCAGTCTGGGGAGGGAAGAGACCCAGTACTTC	CASSLGREETQYF
TRBV6-8	TRBJ1-6	-	-	TGTGCCAGCACGAGATGGAGTAATTCACCCCTCCACTTT	CASTRWSNSPLHF
TRBV19	TRBJ2-1	-	-	TGTGCCAGTAGCCGATCGTGGGGATCCTACAATGAGCAGTTCTTC	CASSRSWGSYNEQFF
TRBV11-3	TRBJ2-5	-	few	TGTGCCAGCAGCGAGAGGACAGAGCTGAGCGAGACCCAGTACTTC	CASSERTELSETQYF
TRBV5-1	TRBJ2-7	-	-	TGCGCCAGCAGCTTGGGTGGGGCCTCCTACGAGCAGTACTTC	CASSLGGASYEQYF
TRBV4-1	TRBJ1-5	-	few	TGCGCCAGCAGCCAAGTAGAAACGGGAAATTGGCCCCAGCATTTT	CASSQVETGNWPQHF
TRBV11-3	TRBJ1-6	-	few	TGTGCCAGCAGCCCAGCGGAGGGGCGGAATTCACCCCTCCACTTT	CASSPAEGRNSPLHF
TRBV19	TRBJ1-1	TRBD1	-	TGTGCCAGTTCGACAGGGAGAATGGACACTGAAGCTTTCTTT	CASSTGRMDTEAFF
TRBV11-3	TRBJ2-3	-	-	TGTGCCAGCAGCTTAGACGGGAGAACCACAGATACGCAGTATTTT	CASSLDGRTTDTQYF
TRBV15	TRBJ2-3	TRBD1	-	TGTGCCACCAGCAGAAACCCCCGGGGACAGGGCTATGCTAGCACAGATACGCAGTATTTT	CATSRNPRGQGYASTDTQYF
TRBV28	TRBJ2-7	-	few	TGTGCCAGCAGGCAGGGCTGGGGGGCCTACGAGCAGTACTTC	CASRQGWGAYEQYF
TRBV30	TRBJ1-2	TRBD1	few	TGTGCCTGGAGGAGAGGGGGCGCTGGGGCTAACTATGGCTACACCTTC	CAWRRGGAGANYGYTF
TRBV11-3	TRBJ1-1	TRBD1	few	TGTGCCAGCAGCTTATCGAACAGGGGGAACACTGAAGCTTTCTTT	CASSLSNRGNTEAFF
TRBV12-5	TRBJ1-2	-	-	TGTGCCAGCACCCCGGGGGAGTTCTATGGCTACACCTTC	CASTPGEFYGYTF
TRBV29-1	TRBJ2-1	-	-	TGCAGCGTTGAAGTTAACAGGGCGGATGAGCAGTTCTTC	CSVEVNRADEQFF
TRBV7-6	TRBJ2-5	TRBD2	few	TGTGCCAGCAGCTTACAGCGGGGGGGCCAAGAGACCCAGTACTTC	CASSLQRGGQETQYF
TRBV11-3	TRBJ1-2	TRBD1	medium-sized	TGTGCCAGCAGCCCGGGACAGGGGTATCGTGGCTACACCTTC	CASSPGQGYRGYTF
TRBV6-8	TRBJ2-1	TRBD2	few	TGTGCCAGCAAAGGCAGCGGGGCTAGCTCCTACAATGAGCAGTTCTTC	CASKGSGASSYNEQFF
TRBV2	TRBJ1-3	-	-	TGTGCCAGCAGTCCAGACGGGGCCAGCTCTGGAAACACCATATATTTT	CASSPDGASSGNTIYF
TRBV6-8	TRBJ1-5	-	-	TGTGCCAGCAGCCCAGGGAGCAGCAATCAGCCCCAGCATTTT	CASSPGSSNQPQHF
TRBV11-3	TRBJ2-1	TRBD2	few	TGTGCCAGCAGCTTGGAATTGGCTAGCGGGGGGTTCAATGAGCAGTTCTTC	CASSLELASGGFNEQFF
TRBV4-1	TRBJ2-3	TRBD2	few	TGCGCCAGCAGCCAATCGGGACTAGCGGATTCCACAGATACGCAGTATTTT	CASSQSGLADSTDTQYF
TRBV30	TRBJ2-5	-	-	TGTGCCTGGAGTGTGCCAGGGTCCTTGTACTTC	CAWSVPGSLYF
TRBV11-3	TRBJ2-5	TRBD1	-	TGTGCCAGCAGCTCCCTGACAGGGGAAGAGACCCAGTACTTC	CASSSLTGEETQYF
TRBV12-2	TRBJ1-6	-	medium-sized	TGTGCCACCCGAGAGGCGACATTTTATAATTCACCCCTCCACTTT	CATREATFYNSPLHF
TRBV6-8	TRBJ1-1	-	-	TGTGCCAGCAGTTACTCGAAAGTGGGCACTGAAGCTTTCTTT	CASSYSKVGTEAFF
TRBV4-1	TRBJ2-3	-	-	TGCGCCAGCAGCCAAGTTCTAGCGAGGCTGGAAGATACGCAGTATTTT	CASSQVLARLEDTQYF
TRBV19	TRBJ2-7	TRBD1	few	TGTGCCAGTAGTATCATTGGGGACAGGGGAACCTACGAGCAGTACTTC	CASSIIGDRGTYEQYF
TRBV11-3	TRBJ1-1	-	-	TGTGCCAGCAGCTTGGCTTCCTCGCGAGACACTGAAGCTTTCTTT	CASSLASSRDTEAFF
TRBV11-3	TRBJ1-5	-	many	TGTGCCAGCAGCTTAGGTAACCAACTTAGCAATCAGCCCCAGCATTTT	CASSLGNQLSNQPQHF
TRBV10-2	TRBJ2-6	-	-	TGCGCCAGCAGCGACGGAAGGGATGCTGGGGCCAACGTCCTGACTTTC	CASSDGRDAGANVLTF
TRBV6-8	TRBJ2-7	-	medium-sized	TGTGCCAGCGGGCGGTCGGCGCTCACCTACGAGCAGTACTTC	CASGRSALTYEQYF
TRBV4-1	TRBJ1-3	-	few	TGCGCCAGCAGCCGGGCCCCGGGCACCACCGGAAACACCATATATTTT	CASSRAPGTTGNTIYF
TRBV9	TRBJ1-5	-	few	TGTGCCAGCAGCGTAGCTGGAGAAGGCAATCAGCCCCAGCATTTT	CASSVAGEGNQPQHF
TRBV11-1	TRBJ1-6	-	few	TGTGCCAGCAGGCCTGGACGGACTAATTCACCCCTCCACTTT	CASRPGRTNSPLHF
TRBV30	TRBJ2-5	-	-	TGTGCCTGGAATATTCGAGCGGAAGAGACCCAGTACTTC	CAWNIRAEETQYF
TRBV14	TRBJ1-6	-	few	TGTGCCAGCAGCTCACAGCATTATTCACCCCTCCACTTT	CASSSQHYSPLHF
TRBV5-1	TRBJ2-6	-	-	TGCGCCAGCAGCTTTTATCCCGGGGCCAACGTCCTGACTTTC	CASSFYPGANVLTF
TRBV7-1	TRBJ1-2	-	few	TGTGCCAGCAGCTCTAGGTTGGTTGGTGGCTACACCTTC	CASSSRLVGGYTF
TRBV6-8	TRBJ2-3	-	few	TGTGCCAGCGGTTCCTCGCCACTTAGCACAGATACGCAGTATTTT	CASGSSPLSTDTQYF
TRBV6-8	TRBJ2-2	-	-	TGTGCCAGCAGTGTTCAGTATGCCGGGGAGCTGTTTTTT	CASSVQYAGELFF
TRBV19	TRBJ2-7	TRBD1	-	TGTGCCAGTAGTCCCTGGACAGGGGGCTACGAGCAGTACTTC	CASSPWTGGYEQYF